Listed here are 12 T cell receptor beta chains from one sample, sequenced in a study of shared clonotypes between healthy human individuals. Profiled with immunoSEQ multiplex PCR; TCRdb holds only in-frame clones, not every one. The sample shows about 1.1 million clones, about 80% of them seen only once. Sequenced material: memory CD4+ T cells from PBMCs. The subset is: CD45RA-negative fraction. Receptor source: a man between 18 and 29 years old in good health. Some clones in this sample may be carry-over from other donors' samples.

This clone has more than one count but fewer than ten. The gene calls are TRBV13 and TRBJ1-1, with a tentative D call TRBD1 (5 bases). The CDR3 length is 15 residues. The germline gives CDR1 PRHDT, CDR2 FYEKMQ (reference sequence). The V end lost 3 bases, the J end lost 5 bases, and 16 bases lay between the germline ends. CDR3 sequence reads: CASSFGDHRRTEAFF. The CDR3 nucleotides read TGTGCCAGCAGCTTTGGGGATCACAGGCGGACTGAAGCTTTCTTT.

This clone was detected once. The genes are TRBV18 and TRBJ2-1; D is possibly TRBD2 (5 bases). Germline assignment: CDR1 KGHSH and CDR2 LQKENI. The CDR3 covers 14 residues. V shed 3 bases and J shed 5 bases, with 11 bases lying between them. This CDR3 is CASSPRERDNEQFF. DNA for the CDR3: TGTGCCAGCTCACCCCGGGAAAGGGACAATGAGCAGTTCTTC.

This clone occurred a few times. The chain links TRBV5-4 to TRBJ1-1; D uncertain. The CDR3 is 13 residues long. Trimming left V 1 base short and J 4 bases short, with 8 bases between. Germline V gene lookup returns CDR1 SGHNT and CDR2 YYREEE (reference sequence). The CDR3, as DNA: TGTGCCAGCAGCTTGCTAGGGAGCACTGAAGCTTTCTTT. As protein: CASSLLGSTEAFF.

The chain carries TRBV19 and TRBJ2-7, with 8 bases fitting TRBD1. The length of the CDR3 is 16 residues. CDR1 is LNHDA, CDR2 SQIVND, per germline (reference sequence). J lost 0 bases, V lost 5 bases, and 9 bases had no gene match. DNA for the CDR3: TGTGCCAGTAGTGGGGTGACAGGGGCCGCCTCCTACGAGCAGTACTTC. It encodes CASSGVTGAASYEQYF.

This clone appeared once. The rearrangement links TRBV5-1 to TRBJ2-2; tentative D call: TRBD1 (6 bases). The CDR3 has 13 residues. With 4 bases removed from V and 6 bases from J, the gap between germline ends came to 10 bases. In germline, CDR1 is SGHRS, CDR2 YFSETQ. CDR3 DNA sequence: TGCGCCAGCAGCCAAACAGGGCCCGGGGAGCTGTTTTTT. Amino acid sequence: CASSQTGPGELFF.

This clone was seen at least ten times. Other DNA variants within this sample encode the same CDR3. V gene TRBV5-4 combines with J gene TRBJ1-1; D gene ambiguous. The germline gives CDR1 SGHNT, CDR2 YYREEE (reference sequence). Trimming stripped 0 bases from V and 1 base from J, with 7 bases between. The CDR3 has 14 residues. In DNA, the CDR3 is TGTGCCAGCAGCTTGGCCGGGAGGAACACTGAAGCTTTCTTT. Residues: CASSLAGRNTEAFF. Combining the CDR3 with reference TRBV5-4 and TRBJ1-1 gives the whole variable domain ETGVTQSPTHLIKTRGQQVTLRCSSQSGHNTVSWYQQALGQGPQFIFQYYREEENGRGNFPPRFSGLQFPNYSSELNVNALELDDSALYLCASSLAGRNTEAFFGQGTRLTVV.

This clone turned up a few times. This same CDR3 is encoded by further DNA sequences in the sample. The J gene is TRBJ2-3, the V gene TRBV6-1; 10 bases agree with TRBD2. The CDR3 is 14 residues long. Germline V gene sequence: CDR1 MNHNS, CDR2 SASEGT. Trimming took 6 bases from V and 5 from J; bases not matched to a gene: 5. DNA for the CDR3: TGTGCCAGCAGCCTAGCGGGAGTTAAAGATACGCAGTATTTT. It encodes CASSLAGVKDTQYF.

The V call is TRBV12-5, the J call TRBJ1-1; D is undetermined. CDR1 is LGHNT and CDR2 is FRNRAP in the germline V gene. This CDR3 has 13 residues. V lost 3 bases, J lost 4 bases, and 9 bases lay in between. CDR3 DNA sequence: TGTGCTAGTGGTTTTTGGGGTTCCACTGAAGCTTTCTTT. As protein: CASGFWGSTEAFF.

The chain couples TRBV29-1 to TRBJ2-7; TRBD2 is a possible D gene (5 bases). This CDR3 has 14 amino acids. Germline assignment: CDR1 SQVTM and CDR2 ANQGSEA. Between the trimmed V and J ends, which lost 4 bases and 6 bases, there was a span of 19 bases. CDR3 nucleotide sequence: TGCAGCGTTGGCGCCAAAGTCGCACTAGGCGAGCAGTACTTC. Its translation is CSVGAKVALGEQYF.

The chain has TRBV6-1 and TRBJ2-4; D not certain. CDR1 and CDR2 (germline): MNHNS, SASEGT. CDR3 length: 15 residues. Trimming removed 1 base at V and 9 bases at J, with 16 bases between. Here the CDR3 reads CASSEGVSSSGIQYF. The CDR3 DNA sequence: TGTGCCAGCAGTGAAGGCGTCTCCTCGAGTGGCATTCAGTACTTC.

This clone was recorded a few times. The rearrangement links TRBV5-1 to TRBJ1-2, with D tentatively TRBD1 (5 bases). Trimming cost V 0 bases and J 4 bases, with 13 bases left between them. The CDR3 consists of 15 residues. Germline V gene data show CDR1 as SGHRS and CDR2 as YFSETQ. CDR3 in DNA: TGCGCCAGCAGCTTGGGAGGACACGAGGGCTATGGCTACACCTTC. Protein: CASSLGGHEGYGYTF.

CDR3 in amino acids: CASTTGAGYTF. The CDR3 nucleotides read TGTGCCAGCACAACGGGTGCGGGCTACACCTTC. The chain carries TRBV6-6 and TRBJ1-2, with D unresolved. This CDR3 has 11 amino acids. V was pared by 7 bases and J by 8 bases, with 11 bases between. The germline V gene encodes CDR1 MNHNY and CDR2 SVGAGI (reference sequence).